This record covers a single T cell receptor (beta chain). Its antigen is currently unknown. This entry comes from a study of cytomegalovirus exposure and HLA in healthy donors. Study details: The early release's HLA-typed donors yielded 78 million or so unique TCRs.

Researchers ran the PCR with 60 Vbeta and 13 Jbeta primers. The assay was immunoSEQ multiplex PCR, and TCRdb's table has in-frame clones only and misses some. The data show over 130,000 clones, 82% seen once. Study-level results: Presence/absence analysis assumed near-uniform sequencing depth across donors. Altogether, 160 or so TCR beta chains were recorded as cytomegalovirus-associated.

CDR3 length: 13 amino acids. V was cut by 3 bases and J by 8 bases, with 11 bases left in between. Germline V gene data show CDR1 as MGHDK and CDR2 as SYGVNS. The origin of this receptor is a male donor in good health and CMV-seronegative. Source material: PBMCs. The gene calls are TRBV25-1 and TRBJ2-4; TRBD1 is a possible D gene (5 bases). In DNA, the CDR3 is TGTGCCAGCAGTGATCAGTTAGGGGACATTCAGTACTTC. It is translated as CASSDQLGDIQYF.